The 29 T cell receptor beta chains below all came from one sample that was sequenced in a study of T cell responses to AZD1222 COVID-19 vaccine. Sequencing was performed with immunoSEQ multiplex PCR; in TCRdb, only in-frame clones are kept and a portion is missing. The table includes 120,000 to 150,000 clones, around nine tenths detected once. The specimen comprised peripheral blood, sampled on day 0 of AZD1222 vaccination. The receptors shown here come from an adult in good health.

This chain joins TRBV7-2 and TRBJ1-1; D unclear. This CDR3 has 15 residues. The germline CDR1 and CDR2 sequences are SGHTA and FQGNSA. Trimming removed 0 bases from V and 1 base from J, with 9 bases in between. CDR3 region: CASSLAFKSNTEAFF. CDR3 nucleotide sequence: TGTGCCAGCAGCTTAGCGTTTAAGTCGAACACTGAAGCTTTCTTT.

This chain uses TRBV7-9 with TRBJ2-7, with TRBD1 identical over 9 bases. This CDR3 is built from 15 residues. Looked up from germline, CDR1 is SEHNR and CDR2 is FQNEAQ (reference sequence). V was clipped by 5 bases and J by 2 bases; unmatched bases: 7. CDR3 sequence reads: CASSPNRGRPYEQYF. The CDR3 DNA sequence: TGTGCCAGCAGCCCAAACAGGGGGCGCCCCTACGAGCAGTACTTC. Full variable domain (remainder filled in from reference TRBV7-9 and TRBJ2-7): DTGVSQNPRHKITKRGQNVTFRCDPISEHNRLYWYRQTLGQGPEFLTYFQNEAQLEKSRLLSDRFSAERPKGSFSTLEIQRTEQGDSAMYLCASSPNRGRPYEQYFGPGTRLTVT.

The chain combines TRBV5-4 with TRBJ2-5; D call uncertain. Germline assignment: CDR1 SGHNT and CDR2 YYREEE (reference sequence). Trimming shortened V by 4 bases and J by 3 bases, and 13 bases separated the two germline ends. This CDR3 contains 14 residues. The CDR3 nucleotides read TGTGCCAGCAGCGCCGAATTAGCCGAAGAGACCCAGTACTTC. It specifies CASSAELAEETQYF. Full variable domain (remainder filled in from reference TRBV5-4 and TRBJ2-5): ETGVTQSPTHLIKTRGQQVTLRCSSQSGHNTVSWYQQALGQGPQFIFQYYREEENGRGNFPPRFSGLQFPNYSSELNVNALELDDSALYLCASSAELAEETQYFGPGTRLLVL.

The chain joins TRBV15 to TRBJ1-1; possibly TRBD1 for D (5 bases). With 4 bases removed from V and 11 bases from J, the gap between germline ends came to 17 bases. The length of the CDR3 is 13 residues. In germline, CDR1 is LNHNV, CDR2 YYDKDF (reference sequence). The chain's CDR3 is CATSTRDLHRAFF. In DNA form, the CDR3 reads TGTGCCACCAGCACCCGGGACCTCCATCGGGCTTTCTTT.

This clone was counted between two and nine times. V gene TRBV7-2 combines with J gene TRBJ2-7, with D hard to call. Trimming stripped 1 base from V and 1 base from J, with 11 bases between. In germline, CDR1 is SGHTA, CDR2 FQGNSA. The CDR3 is made up of 15 amino acids. In DNA form, the CDR3 reads TGTGCCAGCAGCTTAGTAAGGGCCTCATCCTACGAGCAGTACTTC. Translation gives CASSLVRASSYEQYF.

This clone was seen only once. The junction departs from the called germline gene at one end, perhaps through a read error. The chain combines TRBV30 with TRBJ2-7, with 14 bases fitting TRBD2. Germline V gene lookup returns CDR1 GTSNPN and CDR2 SVGIG (reference sequence). There are 16 residues in the CDR3. CDR3 sequence reads: CAWSTGLAGGSHEQYF. Written as DNA, the CDR3 is TGTGCCTGGAGTACAGGACTAGCGGGGGGCTCCCACGAGCAGTACTTC. The full variable domain, its missing parts supplied by reference TRBV30 and TRBJ2-7, is SQTIHQWPATLVQPVGSPLSLECTVEGTSNPNLYWYRQAAGRGLQLLFYSVGIGQISSEVPQNLSASRPQDRQFILSSKKLLLSDSGFYLCAWSTGLAGGSHEQYFGPGTRLTVT.

The V call is TRBV19, the J call TRBJ1-2; 10 nucleotides match TRBD1. The V gene's germline CDR1 is LNHDA and CDR2 SQIVND (reference sequence). The length of the CDR3 is 13 residues. J was trimmed by 6 bases and V by 3 bases; bases with no gene match: 1. The CDR3 bases are TGTGCCAGTAGTATCGGACAGGGGGATGGCTACACCTTC. It specifies CASSIGQGDGYTF.

The chain joins TRBV30 to TRBJ1-5; D uncertain. The germline gives CDR1 GTSNPN, CDR2 SVGIG (reference sequence). The CDR3 runs to 14 residues. Trimming removed 0 bases at V and 5 bases at J, with 11 bases between. The CDR3 here is CAWSVTNSHQPQHF. CDR3 nucleotides: TGTGCCTGGAGTGTGACTAATTCCCATCAGCCCCAGCATTTT.

The gene calls are TRBV30 and TRBJ1-2, with 11 bases identical to TRBD1. This CDR3 comprises 15 residues. Germline CDR1 is GTSNPN and CDR2 is SVGIG (reference sequence). The V gene end was trimmed by 2 bases and the J gene end by 3 bases; junction bases not matched to a gene: 5. Written as DNA, the CDR3 is TGTGCCTGGAGTATGGACAGGGGGCCGCACTATGGCTACACCTTC. Its protein product is CAWSMDRGPHYGYTF.

This clone came up a few times. V gene TRBV6-5 combines with J gene TRBJ2-7; no reliable D call. V lost 6 bases and J 3 bases, leaving 6 bases between the germline ends. Germline CDR1 MNHEY, CDR2 SVGAGI. The CDR3 extends over 11 amino acids. The CDR3 DNA sequence: TGTGCCAGCAGCCACCACTACGAGCAGTACTTC. Amino acids: CASSHHYEQYF.

V is TRBV18 and J is TRBJ1-4; a possible D gene is TRBD1 (6 bases). Germline CDR1 KGHSH, CDR2 LQKENI. The CDR3 totals 16 residues. Deletions cut 3 bases from V and 5 bases from J, with 16 bases between. The CDR3 nucleotides read TGTGCCAGCTCACCGTTTCGGACAGACCCAAATGAAAAACTGTTTTTT. It specifies CASSPFRTDPNEKLFF.

CDR3 bases: TGTGCCAGCAGCCCCGAACTGGATTACACAGATACGCAGTATTTT. Encoded protein: CASSPELDYTDTQYF. The chain is built from TRBV7-9 and TRBJ2-3; D not certain. The CDR3 extends over 15 amino acids. Trimming cost V 5 bases and J 2 bases, with 14 bases left between them. CDR1 and CDR2 (germline): SEHNR, FQNEAQ (reference sequence).

This clone showed up just a few times. The genes are TRBV7-6 and TRBJ2-1; 8 positions match TRBD1. The CDR3 has 14 amino acids. V trimming: 4 bases; J trimming: 3 bases; junction bases outside the gene matches: 2. Germline V gives CDR1 SGHVS, CDR2 FNYEAQ. The CDR3 here is CASSSGTGYNEQFF. The CDR3, as DNA: TGTGCCAGCAGCTCAGGGACAGGCTACAATGAGCAGTTCTTC.

The rearrangement joins TRBV5-1 to TRBJ1-2; 7 bases map to TRBD1. The germline V gene encodes CDR1 SGHRS and CDR2 YFSETQ. V was clipped by 4 bases and J by 8 bases; unmatched bases: 11. CDR3 length: 14 residues. CDR3 nucleotide sequence: TGCGCCAGCAGCACGGAAACAGGGGCCGAGGGCTACACCTTC. Protein product: CASSTETGAEGYTF.

This clone has a single count. The V and J genes are TRBV12-5 and TRBJ2-2; D possibly corresponds to TRBD2 (6 bases). Looked up from germline, CDR1 is LGHNT and CDR2 is FRNRAP. Deletions cut 9 bases from V and 0 bases from J, with 14 bases between. The CDR3 consists of 15 residues. The chain's CDR3 is CASALALANTGELFF. DNA for the CDR3: TGTGCTAGCGCCCTAGCGCTGGCGAACACCGGGGAGCTGTTTTTT. Full variable domain (missing parts from reference TRBV12-5 and TRBJ2-2): DARVTQTPRHKVTEMGQEVTMRCQPILGHNTVFWYRQTMMQGLELLAYFRNRAPLDDSGMPKDRFSAEMPDATLATLKIQPSEPRDSAVYFCASALALANTGELFFGEGSRLTVL.

V and J are TRBV24-1 and TRBJ2-1; 13 bases map to TRBD2. The CDR3 spans 13 residues. The V gene end was trimmed by 11 bases and the J gene end by 6 bases; junction bases not matched to a gene: 3. Germline lookup yields CDR1 KGHDR and CDR2 SFDVKD. The chain's CDR3 is CAIGLAGVNEQFF. In DNA form, the CDR3 reads TGTGCCATCGGACTAGCGGGAGTCAATGAGCAGTTCTTC.

The chain combines TRBV5-6 with TRBJ1-4; 7 nucleotides line up with TRBD1. CDR1 and CDR2 from the germline V gene are SGHDT and YYEEEE. This CDR3 is 15 amino acids long. The V segment lost 5 bases and the J segment 7 bases; nucleotides outside the gene matches: 11. The DNA for the CDR3 is TGTGCCAGCAGTCTTTTACCGGGACAGAGTGAAAAACTGTTTTTT. Its protein product is CASSLLPGQSEKLFF. The full variable domain, completed using reference TRBV5-6 and TRBJ1-4, is DAGVTQSPTHLIKTRGQQVTLRCSPKSGHDTVSWYQQALGQGPQFIFQYYEEEERQRGNFPDRFSGHQFPNYSSELNVNALLLGDSALYLCASSLLPGQSEKLFFGSGTQLSVL.

The chain recombines TRBV14 with TRBJ2-7; D uncertain. Germline CDR1 SGHDN, CDR2 FVKESK. The CDR3 has 16 residues. With 0 bases removed from V and 6 bases from J, the gap between germline ends came to 18 bases. The CDR3 sequence: CASSQDLRMSRSEQYF. CDR3 DNA: TGTGCCAGCAGCCAAGATCTTCGCATGTCCCGTTCCGAGCAGTACTTC.

The chain uses TRBV7-2 and TRBJ1-2; 8 bases match TRBD1. The CDR3 has 13 residues. Trimming at V came to 5 bases and at J to 8 bases, leaving 7 bases not matched to a gene. In germline, CDR1 is SGHTA, CDR2 FQGNSA. The CDR3 DNA sequence: TGTGCCAGCAGCCTCAGGGGGCAGCAGGGCTACACCTTC. This encodes CASSLRGQQGYTF. The full variable domain, completed using reference TRBV7-2 and TRBJ1-2, is GAGVSQSPSNKVTEKGKDVELRCDPISGHTALYWYRQSLGQGLEFLIYFQGNSAPDKSGLPSDRFSAERTGGSVSTLTIQRTQQEDSAVYLCASSLRGQQGYTFGSGTRLTVV.

J is TRBJ2-2 and V is TRBV9; TRBD2 is a possible D gene (5 bases). Trimming pared 0 bases from V and 4 bases from J, leaving 10 bases between. This CDR3 region has 15 residues. Per the germline V gene, CDR1 is SGDLS and CDR2 is YYNGEE. CDR3 sequence: CASSVVGGSTGELFF. The DNA for the CDR3 is TGTGCCAGCAGCGTAGTGGGTGGGAGCACCGGGGAGCTGTTTTTT.

The chain carries TRBV30 and TRBJ1-2, with D possibly matching TRBD1 (6 bases). The germline CDR1 and CDR2 sequences are GTSNPN and SVGIG (reference sequence). The V and J ends lost 3 bases and 8 bases respectively, with 10 bases between them. The CDR3 extends over 11 amino acids. The CDR3 protein is CAWRGGRGYTF. The DNA for the CDR3 is TGTGCCTGGAGGGGGGGGCGAGGCTACACCTTC.

The gene calls are TRBV5-6 and TRBJ1-1; D remains unclear. The CDR3 loop spans 14 amino acids. The germline V gene encodes CDR1 SGHDT and CDR2 YYEEEE. The ends were cut back, 4 bases at V and 1 base at J, with 11 bases in the middle. CDR3 region: CASSGPGENTEAFF. CDR3 coding DNA: TGTGCCAGCAGCGGCCCCGGGGAGAACACTGAAGCTTTCTTT.

The rearrangement joins TRBV11-2 to TRBJ1-5; unclear D gene. This CDR3 is 17 amino acids long. Germline CDR1 and CDR2: SGHAT and FQNNGV. V lost 4 bases and J lost 0, with 16 bases in between. CDR3 bases: TGTGCCAGCAGCTCCTTGGGCCGCCCACATAGCAATCAGCCCCAGCATTTT. Amino acids: CASSSLGRPHSNQPQHF.

The chain links TRBV4-1 to TRBJ2-3, with a possible D match to TRBD1 (6 bases). Between the trimmed V and J ends, which lost 3 bases and 5 bases, there was a span of 15 bases. This CDR3 region has 15 residues. Germline assignment: CDR1 MGHRA and CDR2 YSYEKL. CDR3: CASSQGHRVGDTQYF. The DNA for the CDR3 is TGCGCCAGCAGCCAGGGTCACAGGGTGGGAGATACGCAGTATTTT.

The gene calls are TRBV5-6 and TRBJ1-2; TRBD1 matches 7 bases. Germline CDR1 is SGHDT and CDR2 is YYEEEE. CDR3 length equals 17 residues. V lost 2 bases to trimming and J lost 5 bases; unmatched junction nucleotides: 15. The CDR3 is CASSLGKGAIGWYGYTF. CDR3 sequence (DNA): TGTGCCAGCAGCTTAGGCAAGGGGGCGATCGGTTGGTATGGCTACACCTTC.

The CDR3 DNA follows: TGCGCCAGCAGCTTGGGTGGGAGCGGGGTTGTCACAGATACGCAGTATTTT. Amino acids: CASSLGGSGVVTDTQYF. This chain links TRBV5-1 with TRBJ2-3; 7 bases agree with TRBD2. The V and J ends lost 0 bases and 2 bases, in that order; junction bases with no gene match: 9. Germline V gives CDR1 SGHRS, CDR2 YFSETQ. CDR3 length: 17 amino acids.

The V call is TRBV12-5, the J call TRBJ2-7; TRBD2 matches 14 bases. The CDR3 is 17 residues long. V was pared by 1 base and J by 1 base, with 3 bases of the junction left unmatched. Germline loops: CDR1 LGHNT, CDR2 FRNRAP. CDR3 bases: TGTGCTAGTGGTTTGGGACTAGCGGGAGGGTGGTCCTACGAGCAGTACTTC. Amino acids: CASGLGLAGGWSYEQYF.

This clone was picked up a small number of times. This sequence joins TRBV7-9 and TRBJ1-3; D uncertain. In germline, CDR1 is SEHNR, CDR2 FQNEAQ (reference sequence). V lost 5 bases and J 5 bases, leaving 16 bases between the germline ends. CDR3 length: 15 residues. The DNA of the CDR3 is TGTGCCAGCAGCCACCCCATCAAACCTAGAAACACCATATATTTT. Translation: CASSHPIKPRNTIYF. Filled out from reference TRBV7-9 and TRBJ1-3, the complete variable domain reads DTGVSQNPRHKITKRGQNVTFRCDPISEHNRLYWYRQTLGQGPEFLTYFQNEAQLEKSRLLSDRFSAERPKGSFSTLEIQRTEQGDSAMYLCASSHPIKPRNTIYFGEGSWLTVV.

The chain links TRBV19 to TRBJ1-1; 9 bases are shared with TRBD1. The CDR3 totals 15 residues. Germline trimming cut 0 bases from V and 1 base from J; bases unmatched to any gene: 0. Germline V gene lookup returns CDR1 LNHDA and CDR2 SQIVND (reference sequence). CDR3 protein: CASSIEGQGNTEAFF. DNA of the CDR3: TGTGCCAGTAGTATAGAGGGACAGGGGAACACTGAAGCTTTCTTT. The whole variable domain, remainder taken from reference TRBV19 and TRBJ1-1, is DGGITQSPKYLFRKEGQNVTLSCEQNLNHDAMYWYRQDPGQGLRLIYYSQIVNDFQKGDIAEGYSVSREKKESFPLTVTSAQKNPTAFYLCASSIEGQGNTEAFFGQGTRLTVV.